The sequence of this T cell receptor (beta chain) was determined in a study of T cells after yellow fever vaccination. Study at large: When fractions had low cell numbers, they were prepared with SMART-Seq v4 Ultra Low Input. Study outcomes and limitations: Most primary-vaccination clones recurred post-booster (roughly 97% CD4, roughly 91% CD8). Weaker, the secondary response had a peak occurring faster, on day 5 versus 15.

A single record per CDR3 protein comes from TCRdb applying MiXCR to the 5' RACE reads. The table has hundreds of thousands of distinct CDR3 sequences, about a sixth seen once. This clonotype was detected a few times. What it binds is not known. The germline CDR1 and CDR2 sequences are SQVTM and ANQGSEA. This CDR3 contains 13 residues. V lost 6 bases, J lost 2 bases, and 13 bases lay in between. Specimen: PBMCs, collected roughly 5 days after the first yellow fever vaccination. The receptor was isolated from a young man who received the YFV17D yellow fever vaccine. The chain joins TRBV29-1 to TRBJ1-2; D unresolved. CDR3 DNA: TGCAGCGTCCCGGCCGCGGTAAACTATGGCTACACCTTC. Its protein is CSVPAAVNYGYTF.